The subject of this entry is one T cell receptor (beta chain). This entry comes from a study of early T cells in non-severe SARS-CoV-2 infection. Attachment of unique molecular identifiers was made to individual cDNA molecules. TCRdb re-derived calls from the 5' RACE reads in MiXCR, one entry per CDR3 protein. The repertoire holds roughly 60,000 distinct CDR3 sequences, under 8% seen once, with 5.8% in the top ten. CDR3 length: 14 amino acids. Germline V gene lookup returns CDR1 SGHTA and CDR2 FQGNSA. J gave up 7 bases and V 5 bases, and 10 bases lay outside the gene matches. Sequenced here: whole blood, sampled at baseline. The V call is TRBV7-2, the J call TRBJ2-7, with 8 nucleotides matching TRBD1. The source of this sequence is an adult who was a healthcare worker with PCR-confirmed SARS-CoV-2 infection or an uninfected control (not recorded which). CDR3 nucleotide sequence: TGTGCCAGCAGCGCGAGGACAGGGCTACTGGAGCAGTACTTC. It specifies CASSARTGLLEQYF.